The clone carrying this TCR beta chain was seen a single time. What it binds is unknown. From germline, CDR1 is SGHRS and CDR2 YFSETQ. CDR3 length: 13 residues. Between the trimmed V and J ends, which lost 5 bases and 1 base, there was a span of 9 bases. Repertoires were generated with immunoSEQ multiplex PCR, while TCRdb's copy carries only in-frame clones and drops some. The data hold 35,000 to 50,000 clones, with 86% observed a single time. The sample comes from a study of OX40 agonist ivuxolimab in advanced cancers. The overall study: Patients took ivuxolimab, an agonistic anti-OX40 (CD134) antibody. Findings and caveats of the study: In general, CD8+ T cells held more expanded clones than CD4+ did, on average.

The clonotype was recovered from an adult with an advanced solid tumor such as melanoma, head and neck, liver or kidney cancer. The chain joins TRBV5-1 to TRBJ2-5; D may be TRBD1 (5 bases). Source: CD4+ or CD8+ T cells sorted from blood, taken in a trial of the OX40 agonist ivuxolimab. The CDR3 region is CASRRTLQETQYF. CDR3 DNA sequence: TGCGCCAGCAGGAGGACACTCCAAGAGACCCAGTACTTC.